This note documents a single TCR beta chain sequence. What it binds is not known. The sample belongs to a study of cytomegalovirus exposure and HLA in healthy donors. PCR amplification relied on 60 Vbeta primers (plus 13 Jbeta primers). Measured with immunoSEQ multiplex PCR; TCRdb has only the in-frame clones, and not every one. There are over 90,000 clones in the sample, with 3.5% held by the top ten. Study conclusions and caveats: Cytomegalovirus association was assigned to about 180 TCR beta chains.

CDR3 length: 15 residues. The germline gives CDR1 SGHNT, CDR2 YYREEE (reference sequence). With 4 bases clipped from V and 3 bases from J, the junction kept 4 bases outside the gene matches. This receptor was taken from a man between 40 and 49 years old in good health and CMV-seronegative. V gene TRBV5-4 combines with J gene TRBJ2-7, with TRBD2 identical over 13 bases. Sequencing was done on a sample of PBMCs. The CDR3 DNA sequence: TGTGCCAGCAGCAGGGGGACTAGCGGGGACTACGAGCAGTACTTC. Residues: CASSRGTSGDYEQYF.